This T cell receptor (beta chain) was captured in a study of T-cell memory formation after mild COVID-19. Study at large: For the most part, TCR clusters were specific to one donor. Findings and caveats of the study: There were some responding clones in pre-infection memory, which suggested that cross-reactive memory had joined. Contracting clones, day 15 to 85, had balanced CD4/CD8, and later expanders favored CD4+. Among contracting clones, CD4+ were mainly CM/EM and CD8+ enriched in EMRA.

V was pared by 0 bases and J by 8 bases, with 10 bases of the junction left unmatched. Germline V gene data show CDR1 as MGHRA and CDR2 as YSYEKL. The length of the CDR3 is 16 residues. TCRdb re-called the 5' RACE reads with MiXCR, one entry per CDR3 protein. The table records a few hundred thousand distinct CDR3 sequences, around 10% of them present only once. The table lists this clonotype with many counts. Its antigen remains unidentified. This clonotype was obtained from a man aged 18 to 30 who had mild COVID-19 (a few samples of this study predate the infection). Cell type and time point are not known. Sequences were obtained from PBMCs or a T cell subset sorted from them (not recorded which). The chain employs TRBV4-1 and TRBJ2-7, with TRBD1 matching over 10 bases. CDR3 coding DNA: TGCGCCAGCAGCCAAGATCCCGGGACAGGGGCGGCGAAGCAGTACTTC. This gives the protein CASSQDPGTGAAKQYF.